The T cell receptor (beta chain) under discussion was sequenced for a study of T cells after yellow fever vaccination. As concerns this clonotype: Its target is not known.

TCRdb fed the 5' RACE reads into MiXCR, producing one record per CDR3 protein. Of 500,000 to 650,000 distinct CDR3 sequences listed, around 12% were seen once; the top ten hold around 14%. Findings and caveats of the study: Post-booster samples contained most primary-vaccination clones (around 95% CD4, 88% CD8).

Here the sequenced sample was PBMCs, taken on the day of the yellow fever booster vaccination. The receptor comes from a man aged 25-40 years who received the YFV17D yellow fever vaccine.

Written as DNA, the CDR3 is TGTGCCAGCAGCTTAGGTAGCGGGAGAACGGATACGCAGTATTTT. Protein product: CASSLGSGRTDTQYF. The V call is TRBV7-2, the J call TRBJ2-3; 9 nucleotides match TRBD2. CDR3 length: 15 residues. The V gene end was trimmed by 1 base and the J gene end by 6 bases; junction bases not matched to a gene: 5. Germline CDR1 is SGHTA and CDR2 is FQGNSA.